These 25 T cell receptor beta chains originate from one sample sequenced in a study of shared clonotypes between healthy human individuals (dated by TCRdb to about 2020). The method was the immunoSEQ multiplex PCR assay. TCRdb's version of the immuneACCESS table is confined to in-frame rearrangements and falls short of the full clone set. An unresolved V gene accounts for under half of the shortfall where checked; the remainder is of unknown origin. The sample includes some 900,000 clones, with more than 75% observed a single time. Approximately 1.5% of the sample is in the top ten clones. The sample was memory CD4+ T cells sorted from blood. The cell subset or site label, read with the paper, signifies: CD45RA-negative fraction. These receptors all stem from a man between 18 and 29 years old in good health.

Of note for this clone: The identical CDR3 is also encoded by other nucleotide sequences in the sample. J is TRBJ2-3 and V is TRBV5-4; 8 bases fit TRBD2. CDR1 and CDR2 (germline): SGHNT, YYREEE (reference sequence). V lost 3 bases, J lost 0 bases, and 0 bases stayed unmatched. The CDR3 is 14 residues long. The CDR3 DNA sequence: TGTGCCAGCAGCTCTAGCGGGAGCACAGATACGCAGTATTTT. Residues: CASSSSGSTDTQYF.

This chain uses TRBV4-1 with TRBJ1-5; TRBD1 agrees at 9 bases. Trimming removed 0 bases from V and 1 base from J; junction bases left unmatched: 4. This CDR3 comprises 17 residues. Germline values: CDR1 MGHRA, CDR2 YSYEKL. This chain's CDR3 is CASSQEQGARSNQPQHF. In DNA form, the CDR3 reads TGCGCCAGCAGCCAAGAACAGGGGGCGAGGAGCAATCAGCCCCAGCATTTT.

V usage is TRBV10-3 and J usage is TRBJ2-3; possibly TRBD1 or TRBD2 for D (5 bases each). Deletions cut 0 bases from V and 8 bases from J, with 15 bases between. The germline gives CDR1 ENHRY, CDR2 SYGVKD. The CDR3 length is 15 residues. The CDR3 region is CAISESGTMGVTQYF. The CDR3 bases are TGTGCCATCAGTGAGTCGGGGACCATGGGGGTTACGCAGTATTTT.

This clone was recorded a few times. The gene calls are TRBV7-9 and TRBJ1-1; a possible D gene is TRBD1 (5 bases). Per germline, CDR1 SEHNR and CDR2 FQNEAQ (reference sequence). The V and J ends lost 5 bases and 1 base respectively, with 11 bases between them. This CDR3 has 14 residues. This CDR3 reads CASSPTGWNTEAFF. DNA for the CDR3: TGTGCCAGCAGCCCCACAGGATGGAACACTGAAGCTTTCTTT.

The V gene is TRBV6-1, the J gene TRBJ2-7, with 7 bases fitting TRBD1. Germline CDR1 MNHNS, CDR2 SASEGT. The CDR3 spans 13 residues. V shed 3 bases and J 2 bases; nucleotides not matched to a gene: 1. The CDR3 nucleotides read TGTGCCAGCAGTGAGGGGACAGCCTACGAGCAGTACTTC. Residues: CASSEGTAYEQYF.

Comment on this clone: Other DNA sequences of this sample code for an identical CDR3. The chain employs TRBV7-2 and TRBJ1-1; 7 bases align to TRBD1. There are 14 residues in the CDR3. Germline values: CDR1 SGHTA, CDR2 FQGNSA. The ends lost 5 bases at V and 0 bases at J; junction bases unmatched: 3. CDR3 amino acids: CASSKQGMNTEAFF. CDR3 nucleotide sequence: TGTGCCAGCAGCAAACAGGGGATGAACACTGAAGCTTTCTTT. Filled out from reference TRBV7-2 and TRBJ1-1, the complete variable domain reads GAGVSQSPSNKVTEKGKDVELRCDPISGHTALYWYRQSLGQGLEFLIYFQGNSAPDKSGLPSDRFSAERTGGSVSTLTIQRTQQEDSAVYLCASSKQGMNTEAFFGQGTRLTVV.

This rearrangement joins TRBV11-2 to TRBJ1-2; 7 bases are shared with TRBD1. The junction had 12 bases not matched to a gene; V was cut back by 4 bases and J by 4 bases. The CDR3 consists of 16 residues. Germline V lookup: CDR1 SGHAT, CDR2 FQNNGV. The CDR3 region is CASSSDRDRSLYGYTF. Here the CDR3 DNA reads TGTGCCAGCAGCTCCGACAGGGACCGCAGCCTCTATGGCTACACCTTC.

This sequence joins TRBV21-1 and TRBJ1-5; the D call TRBD1 from the table was never checked on the DNA. TRBV21-1 is a pseudogene locus. The CDR3 covers 19 residues. CDR3 DNA: TGTGCCCGCCCCACAGGGTCATCAATAGCAATTGGCGGAAATCAGCCCCAGCATTTT. It encodes CARPTGSSIAIGGNQPQHF.

The chain links TRBV10-2 to TRBJ1-2, with D maybe TRBD1 (6 bases). The CDR3 covers 13 residues. CDR1 and CDR2 from the germline V gene are WSHSY and SAAADI. Trimming pared 7 bases from V and 4 bases from J, leaving 13 bases between. This CDR3 reads CASTPQGSYGYTF. CDR3 bases: TGCGCCAGCACCCCCCAGGGGAGCTATGGCTACACCTTC.

V usage is TRBV2 and J usage is TRBJ2-5; D is unclear. The CDR3 sequence is 13 residues long. Germline V gives CDR1 SNHLY, CDR2 FYNNEI. The V end lost 3 bases, the J end lost 5 bases, and 10 bases lay between the germline ends. The CDR3 loop reads CASSDWGSETQYF. The CDR3 bases are TGTGCCAGCAGTGATTGGGGTTCGGAGACCCAGTACTTC.

The sample holds a few counts of this clone. The genes are TRBV6-6 and TRBJ1-2; 10 bases align to TRBD1. Germline CDR1 reads MNHNY; CDR2 reads SVGAGI (reference sequence). After removal of 6 bases from V and 2 bases from J, the junction contained 6 bases not matched to a gene. CDR3 length: 15 residues. The CDR3 DNA is TGTGCCAGCAGACCTCGGACAGGGGGGAACTATGGCTACACCTTC. It translates to CASRPRTGGNYGYTF.

This CDR3 reads CASSERGGTRGLFF. In nucleotides, the CDR3 is TGTGCCAGCAGTGAAAGGGGAGGGACCCGTGGGTTGTTTTTT. The chain recombines TRBV2 with TRBJ2-2; 7 nucleotides match TRBD2. J gave up 15 bases and V 2 bases, and 12 bases lay outside the gene matches. CDR1 is SNHLY, CDR2 FYNNEI, per germline. The CDR3 runs 14 residues.

V gene TRBV11-3 combines with J gene TRBJ1-6; D perhaps matches TRBD1 (6 bases). From germline, CDR1 is SGHNT and CDR2 YENEEA. This CDR3 has 9 amino acids. V shed 9 bases and J shed 16 bases, with 10 bases lying between them. CDR3 amino acids: CARGAGLHF. CDR3 nucleotides: TGTGCCAGGGGGGCCGGGCTCCACTTT.

The rearrangement joins TRBV5-1 to TRBJ2-5; TRBD2 agrees at 10 bases. The CDR3 length is 15 residues. With 4 bases clipped from V and 3 bases from J, the junction kept 6 bases outside the gene matches. The V gene's germline CDR1 is SGHRS and CDR2 YFSETQ. CDR3 bases: TGCGCCAGCAGCCCCAGCGGGGGGGGAGAAGAGACCCAGTACTTC. Translation gives CASSPSGGGEETQYF.

There are a few counts of this clone. The CDR3 DNA is TGTGCCAGCAGCGTAGCGTTATTAGCGGGCACCTACAATGAGCAGTTCTTC. The encoded protein is CASSVALLAGTYNEQFF. The gene calls are TRBV9 and TRBJ2-1; TRBD2 aligns across 7 bases. The V gene's germline CDR1 is SGDLS and CDR2 YYNGEE. V lost 0 bases and J lost 2; bases outside the gene matches: 8. CDR3 length: 17 amino acids.

The chain recombines TRBV2 with TRBJ1-2, with D perhaps TRBD1 (6 bases). CDR1 SNHLY and CDR2 FYNNEI come from the germline V gene. The CDR3 covers 13 residues. The V end was cut by 10 bases, the J end by 0 bases, with 12 bases between. The CDR3 coding sequence is TGTGCCACCCGACAGGCAGCTAACTATGGCTACACCTTC. Translating it yields CATRQAANYGYTF.

The chain combines TRBV28 with TRBJ1-4; 8 bases map to TRBD1. Per the germline V gene, CDR1 is MDHEN and CDR2 is SYDVKM. After removal of 3 bases from V and 7 bases from J, the junction contained 22 bases not matched to a gene. This CDR3 is 20 amino acids long. CDR3 sequence reads: CASSFNYQFLFGQGGEKLFF. For the CDR3, the DNA is TGTGCCAGCAGTTTTAATTACCAGTTTCTGTTCGGACAGGGAGGTGAAAAACTGTTTTTT.

The V gene is TRBV5-1, the J gene TRBJ1-4; D may be TRBD1 (5 bases). This CDR3 has 16 amino acids. CDR1 is SGHRS, CDR2 YFSETQ, per germline. V was pared by 2 bases and J by 0 bases, with 11 bases between. This chain's CDR3 is CASSLGDLSTNEKLFF. The CDR3 bases are TGCGCCAGCAGCTTAGGGGACCTTTCAACTAATGAAAAACTGTTTTTT.

The rearrangement joins TRBV6-1 to TRBJ2-1; 9 bases match TRBD2. Germline assignment: CDR1 MNHNS and CDR2 SASEGT. After removal of 3 bases from V and 4 bases from J, the junction contained 7 bases not matched to a gene. The CDR3 runs to 16 residues. DNA of the CDR3: TGTGCCAGCAGTGAGGACGTAAGCGGGAGGTACAATGAGCAGTTCTTC. Protein: CASSEDVSGRYNEQFF.

V usage is TRBV19 and J usage is TRBJ2-5; D not resolved. The better agreement between TRBJ2-7 and the DNA end casts doubt on the J call. This CDR3 spans 12 amino acids. Germline V CDR1 and CDR2: LNHDA, SQIVND (reference sequence). The DNA of the CDR3 is TGTGCCAGTAGTGTCGTTGGTTACGAGCAGTACTTC. Its translation is CASSVVGYEQYF.

This clone was detected ten times or more. This chain uses TRBV2 with TRBJ2-7, with 7 nucleotides matching TRBD2. Germline CDR1 is SNHLY and CDR2 is FYNNEI. This CDR3 spans 14 amino acids. V shed 6 bases and J 0 bases; nucleotides not matched to a gene: 5. The CDR3 is CASSRTRSSYEQYF. CDR3 DNA sequence: TGTGCCAGCAGCCGGACTAGAAGCTCCTACGAGCAGTACTTC.

The chain is built from TRBV12-5 and TRBJ1-3; tentative D call: TRBD1 (5 bases). Trimming removed 0 bases from V and 1 base from J, with 13 bases in between. Germline V gives CDR1 LGHNT, CDR2 FRNRAP. This CDR3 comprises 17 residues. The DNA for the CDR3 is TGTGCTAGTGGTTTGGTATTAGTCGGGGGGTCTGGAAACACCATATATTTT. It encodes CASGLVLVGGSGNTIYF.

The gene calls are TRBV28 and TRBJ1-4, with TRBD1 identical over 9 bases. The length of the CDR3 is 18 residues. Germline CDR1 and CDR2: MDHEN and SYDVKM. The V and J ends lost 7 bases and 8 bases, in that order; junction bases with no gene match: 20. The CDR3 protein is CASKTPGQGTTVREKLFF. The DNA of the CDR3 is TGTGCCAGCAAGACCCCGGGACAGGGTACAACTGTCCGAGAAAAACTGTTTTTT.

This sequence joins TRBV12-5 and TRBJ2-7; perhaps TRBD2 as D (6 bases). The germline V gene has CDR1 LGHNT and CDR2 FRNRAP. The V gene lost 3 bases and the J gene lost 1 base, with 7 bases spanning the gap. The CDR3 length is 13 residues. In nucleotides, the CDR3 is TGTGCTAGTGGTTTCGCGGGGTCCTACGAGCAGTACTTC. Translating gives CASGFAGSYEQYF.

This sequence joins TRBV6-5 and TRBJ1-5, with TRBD1 matching over 9 bases. CDR1 MNHEY and CDR2 SVGAGI come from the germline V gene. This CDR3 has 14 residues. V trimming: 4 bases; J trimming: 6 bases; junction bases outside the gene matches: 4. CDR3 bases: TGTGCCAGCAGTTTGACAGGGGGTGCTCAGCCCCAGCATTTT. Protein product: CASSLTGGAQPQHF.